The next 21 T cell receptor beta chains were all read from a single sample in a study of monozygotic twins with inflammatory bowel disease. With the 5' RACE reads reprocessed, TCRdb shows one record per CDR3 protein and no DNA. The sample table includes around 400,000 distinct CDR3 sequences. Sequences were obtained from blood. These receptors were collected from a human donor with ulcerative colitis or Crohn's disease, or a healthy co-twin of an affected twin (not recorded which).

CDR3 region: CASSYFGDPKGVKETQYF. This chain links TRBV6-5 with TRBJ2-5; the TRBD1 assignment by TCRdb is unverifiable without DNA. CDR3 length equals 18 residues. Germline values: CDR1 MNHEY, CDR2 SVGAGI.

V is TRBV7-2 and J is TRBJ2-7. In germline, CDR1 is SGHTA, CDR2 FQGNSA. The CDR3 loop spans 13 amino acids. The CDR3 sequence is CASSLGRNYEQYF.

The gene calls are TRBV29-1 and TRBJ1-5; checking the TCRdb D call of TRBD1 is not possible without DNA. Per the germline V gene, CDR1 is SQVTM and CDR2 is ANQGSEA. The CDR3 contains 16 residues. The CDR3 region is CSVEPGQDLFNQPQHF.

The chain has TRBV5-1 and TRBJ1-1. Germline loops: CDR1 SGHRS, CDR2 YFSETQ. This CDR3 is built from 15 residues. CDR3 region: CASSGDGHPTSEAFF. Combining the CDR3 with reference TRBV5-1 and TRBJ1-1 gives the whole variable domain KAGVTQTPRYLIKTRGQQVTLSCSPISGHRSVSWYQQTPGQGLQFLFEYFSETQRNKGNFPGRFSGRQFSNSRSEMNVSTLELGDSALYLCASSGDGHPTSEAFFGQGTRLTVV.

The rearrangement joins TRBV19 to TRBJ2-3; TCRdb lists TRBD2, though no DNA is available to test this call. The CDR3 runs to 13 residues. Germline CDR1 and CDR2: LNHDA and SQIVND (reference sequence). The CDR3 loop is CATGRGSTDTQYF.

The V gene is TRBV29-1, the J gene TRBJ2-3; absent DNA, TCRdb's TRBD2 call cannot be checked. This CDR3 has 15 amino acids. Germline V CDR1 and CDR2: SQVTM, ANQGSEA. CDR3 amino acids: CSGNPLAGGPDTQYF.

This rearrangement joins TRBV6-2 or TRBV6-3 to TRBJ2-7; TCRdb's assignment of TRBD2 cannot be checked, as there is no DNA. CDR3 length equals 16 residues. Germline CDR1 reads MNHEY; CDR2 reads SVGEGT. CDR3 loop: CASSYGTSGYSYEQYF.

This chain's CDR3 is CSARRDSYEQYF. This rearrangement joins TRBV20-1 to TRBJ2-7. The CDR3 extends over 12 amino acids. Germline-derived CDR1 and CDR2 are DFQATT and SNEGSKA (reference sequence).

The chain employs TRBV5-1 and TRBJ2-1; there is no DNA to check the TCRdb D call of TRBD2. The V gene's germline CDR1 is SGHRS and CDR2 YFSETQ. The CDR3 has 16 amino acids. The chain's CDR3 is CASSLRTSGTYNEQFF.

This CDR3 is CAWSASGAKQYF. J is TRBJ2-7 and V is TRBV30; TCRdb's D gene call, TRBD1, goes unchecked for lack of DNA. Germline CDR1 and CDR2: GTSNPN and SVGIG (reference sequence). This CDR3 has 12 amino acids.

The chain couples TRBV12-3 or TRBV12-4 to TRBJ1-2. The CDR3 is 11 amino acids. The chain's CDR3 is CASSFSHGYTF.

The chain has TRBV11-2 and TRBJ1-1. The germline gives CDR1 SGHAT, CDR2 FQNNGV. The CDR3 has 13 amino acids. CDR3 loop: CASSPTAAPLAFF.

The chain recombines TRBV12-3 or TRBV12-4 with TRBJ2-7. This CDR3 comprises 13 residues. The CDR3 protein is CASSLRVFYEQYF.

The gene calls are TRBV3-1 and TRBJ2-3; TCRdb lists TRBD1, though no DNA is available to test this call. The CDR3 is 16 residues long. CDR1 LGHDT and CDR2 YNNKEL come from the germline V gene (reference sequence). The chain's CDR3 is CASSSRGGLSTDTQYF.

The chain combines TRBV7-2 with TRBJ2-3. Germline V gives CDR1 SGHTA, CDR2 FQGNSA. This CDR3 has 15 residues. The CDR3 sequence is CASSTRRDHTDTQYF.

CDR3 sequence reads: CSARVGPRLDETQYF. This chain links TRBV20-1 with TRBJ2-5. CDR1 DFQATT and CDR2 SNEGSKA come from the germline V gene (reference sequence). CDR3 length: 15 amino acids.

This rearrangement joins TRBV7-9 to TRBJ2-3; TCRdb lists TRBD2, though no DNA is available to test this call. The CDR3 has 16 amino acids. The germline gives CDR1 SEHNR, CDR2 FQNEAQ (reference sequence). CDR3 residues: CASSPGGAISTDTQYF.

The chain employs TRBV10-2 and TRBJ2-1; TCRdb calls TRBD1, which cannot be checked without DNA. The CDR3 is 14 amino acids. The germline CDR1 and CDR2 sequences are WSHSY and SAAADI. CDR3: CASSAPIGGFEQFF.

The rearrangement uses TRBV10-3 and TRBJ2-2; the D gene TCRdb calls, TRBD1, cannot be checked with no DNA. The CDR3 runs 16 residues. Germline V gene sequence: CDR1 ENHRY, CDR2 SYGVKD. This CDR3 is CAISPTDFGNTGELFF.

The V gene is TRBV19, the J gene TRBJ2-4; the D call of TRBD1 rests on TCRdb alone, since no DNA is present to check it. The CDR3 is 14 residues long. Germline V gives CDR1 LNHDA, CDR2 SQIVND (reference sequence). CDR3 region: CASSPQALGGIQYF.

The V and J genes are TRBV20-1 and TRBJ2-1; the TRBD2 assignment by TCRdb is unverifiable without DNA. The CDR3 totals 15 residues. Germline V gene sequence: CDR1 DFQATT, CDR2 SNEGSKA (reference sequence). Here the CDR3 reads CSALGPSGYKVEQFF.